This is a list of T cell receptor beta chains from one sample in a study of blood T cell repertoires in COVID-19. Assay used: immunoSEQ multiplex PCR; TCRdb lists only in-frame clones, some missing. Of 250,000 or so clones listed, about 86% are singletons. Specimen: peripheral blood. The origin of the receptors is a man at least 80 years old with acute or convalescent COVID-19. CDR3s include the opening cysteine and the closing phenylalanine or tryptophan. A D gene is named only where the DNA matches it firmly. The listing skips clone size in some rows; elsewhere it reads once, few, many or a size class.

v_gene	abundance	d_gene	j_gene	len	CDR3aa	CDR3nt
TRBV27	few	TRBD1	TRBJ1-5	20	CASSSYSPGQRHYSNQPQHF	TGTGCCAGCAGCTCATATTCACCGGGACAGAGACATTATAGCAATCAGCCCCAGCATTTT
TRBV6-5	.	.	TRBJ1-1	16	CASSSHRVRGNTEAFF	TGTGCCAGCAGTTCCCACAGGGTACGGGGGAACACTGAAGCTTTCTTT
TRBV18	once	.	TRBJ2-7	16	CASSPPEKLGIYEQYF	TGTGCCAGCTCACCACCGGAAAAACTGGGCATCTACGAGCAGTACTTC
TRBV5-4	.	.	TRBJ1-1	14	CASSTGGVNTEAFF	TGTGCCAGCAGCACAGGTGGGGTGAACACTGAAGCTTTCTTT
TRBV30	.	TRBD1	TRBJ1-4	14	CAWSIRQGGEKLFF	TGTGCCTGGAGTATTCGCCAGGGGGGCGAAAAACTGTTTTTT
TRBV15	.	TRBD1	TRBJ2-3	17	CATSRDPPTGGYYTQYF	TGTGCCACCAGCAGAGACCCCCCTACAGGGGGCTATTATACGCAGTATTTT
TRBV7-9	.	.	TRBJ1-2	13	CASSLGRMNGYTF	TGTGCCAGCAGCTTAGGGCGGATGAATGGCTACACCTTC
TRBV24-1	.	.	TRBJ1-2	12	CATSDETRGYTF	TGTGCCACCAGTGATGAGACACGCGGCTACACCTTC
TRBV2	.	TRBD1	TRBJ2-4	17	CASSGTGGARAKNIQYF	TGTGCCAGTTCCGGGACAGGGGGCGCGAGAGCCAAAAACATTCAGTACTTC
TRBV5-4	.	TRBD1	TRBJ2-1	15	CASTPGQGSYNEQFF	TGTGCCAGCACCCCCGGACAGGGATCCTACAATGAGCAGTTCTTC
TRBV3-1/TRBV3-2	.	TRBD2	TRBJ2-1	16	CASSQDRGRAYNEQFF	TGTGCCAGCAGCCAAGATCGGGGGAGGGCCTACAATGAGCAGTTCTTC
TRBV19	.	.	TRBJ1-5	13	CASRLGRNQPQHF	TGTGCCAGTAGACTAGGCCGTAATCAGCCCCAGCATTTT
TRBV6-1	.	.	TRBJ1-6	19	CASSERLGSPGSYNSPLHF	TGTGCCAGCAGTGAAAGGTTAGGATCACCGGGCTCCTATAATTCACCCCTCCACTTT
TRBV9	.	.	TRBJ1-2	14	CASSSWEGFDGYTF	TGTGCCAGCAGCTCCTGGGAGGGGTTCGATGGCTACACCTTC
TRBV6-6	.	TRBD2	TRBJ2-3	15	CASSYRTRSTDTQYF	TGTGCCAGCAGTTATAGGACTAGAAGCACAGATACGCAGTATTTT
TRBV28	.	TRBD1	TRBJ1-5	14	CASSPQGVHQPQHF	TGTGCCAGCAGTCCTCAGGGGGTCCATCAGCCCCAGCATTTT
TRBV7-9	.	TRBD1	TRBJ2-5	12	CASSPDRETQYF	TGTGCCAGCAGCCCGGACAGGGAGACCCAGTACTTC
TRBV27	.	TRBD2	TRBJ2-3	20	CASSPLGKAGARRNTDTQYF	TGTGCCAGCAGTCCCCTGGGGAAAGCGGGGGCCCGTAGAAACACAGATACGCAGTATTTT
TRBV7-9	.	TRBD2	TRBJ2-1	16	CASSFGGLAGYNEQFF	TGTGCCAGCAGCTTCGGGGGACTAGCGGGGTACAATGAGCAGTTCTTC
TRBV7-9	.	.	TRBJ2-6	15	CASSQGGAGANVLTF	TGTGCCAGCAGCCAGGGGGGTGCTGGGGCCAACGTCCTGACTTTC
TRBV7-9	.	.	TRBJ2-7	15	CASSLTGAVSYEQYF	TGTGCCAGCAGCCTGACTGGAGCGGTCTCCTACGAGCAGTACTTC
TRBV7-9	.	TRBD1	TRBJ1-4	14	CASSLETGNEKLFF	TGTGCCAGCAGCTTGGAGACAGGGAATGAAAAACTGTTTTTT
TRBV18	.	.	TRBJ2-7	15	CASSPNSSPSYEQYF	TGTGCCAGCTCACCCAATTCCAGTCCCTCCTACGAGCAGTACTTC
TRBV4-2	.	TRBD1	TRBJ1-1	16	CASSRPPGGSHTEAFF	TGTGCCAGCAGCCGACCCCCAGGGGGCTCCCACACTGAAGCTTTCTTT
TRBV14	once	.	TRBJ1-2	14	CASSLRDKVSGYTF	TGTGCCAGCAGTCTCCGGGACAAGGTCTCTGGCTACACCTTC
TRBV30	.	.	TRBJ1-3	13	CAWSASFGNTIYF	TGTGCCTGGAGTGCGAGCTTTGGAAACACCATATATTTT
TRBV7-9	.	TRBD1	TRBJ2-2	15	CARTGIGPNTGELFF	TGTGCCAGGACAGGGATAGGCCCGAACACCGGGGAGCTGTTTTTT
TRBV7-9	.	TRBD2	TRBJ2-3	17	CASSRGLAGAGTDTQYF	TGTGCCAGCAGCAGGGGACTAGCGGGAGCTGGCACAGATACGCAGTATTTT
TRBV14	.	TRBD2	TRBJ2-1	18	CASSQDFGTSGSKNEQFF	TGTGCCAGCAGCCAAGATTTTGGAACTAGCGGGAGTAAAAATGAGCAGTTCTTC
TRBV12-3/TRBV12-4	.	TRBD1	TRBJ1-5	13	CASSDRVGQPQHF	TGTGCCAGCAGTGACAGGGTAGGTCAGCCCCAGCATTTT
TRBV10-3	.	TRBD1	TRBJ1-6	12	CAISETLGQETF	TGTGCCATCAGTGAGACCCTGGGACAGGAAACCTTT
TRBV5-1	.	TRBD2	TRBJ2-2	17	CASSPGRGLWNTGELFF	TGCGCCAGCAGCCCGGGGCGGGGACTATGGAACACCGGGGAGCTGTTTTTT
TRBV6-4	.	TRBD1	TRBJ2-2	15	CASSSGQGYTGELFF	TGTGCCAGCAGTAGCGGACAGGGCTACACCGGGGAGCTGTTTTTT
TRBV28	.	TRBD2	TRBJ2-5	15	CASTESGGRQETQYF	TGTGCCAGCACCGAGTCGGGGGGTAGACAAGAGACCCAGTACTTC
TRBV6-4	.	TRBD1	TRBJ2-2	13	CASSTQGTGELFF	TGTGCCAGCAGTACACAGGGGACCGGGGAGCTGTTTTTT
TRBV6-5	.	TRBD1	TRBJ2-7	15	CASSPGQGTSYEQYF	TGTGCCAGCAGCCCCGGACAGGGGACATCCTACGAGCAGTACTTC
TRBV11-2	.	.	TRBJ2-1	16	CASSLRGGTSYNEQFF	TGTGCCAGCAGCTTACGGGGAGGAACCTCCTACAATGAGCAGTTCTTC
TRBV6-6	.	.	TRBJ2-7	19	CASSRAGGYRGTLPYEQYF	TGTGCCAGCAGCCGAGCAGGGGGTTATCGCGGGACCCTGCCCTACGAGCAGTACTTC
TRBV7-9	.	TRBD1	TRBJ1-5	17	CASSAWTGGNSNQPQHF	TGTGCCAGCAGCGCATGGACAGGGGGCAATAGCAATCAGCCCCAGCATTTT
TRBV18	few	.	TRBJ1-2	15	CASSSLAGANYGYTF	TGTGCCAGCTCATCACTTGCAGGCGCTAACTATGGCTACACCTTC
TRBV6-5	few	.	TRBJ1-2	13	CASSPHSYYGYTF	TGTGCCAGCAGTCCCCACAGCTACTATGGCTACACCTTC
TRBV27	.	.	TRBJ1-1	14	CASSTGLTATEAFF	TGTGCCAGCAGTACCGGACTAACGGCCACTGAAGCTTTCTTT
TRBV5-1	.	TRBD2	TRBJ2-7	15	CASSPRFGGAYEQYF	TGCGCCAGCAGCCCCCGGTTCGGGGGGGCCTACGAGCAGTACTTC
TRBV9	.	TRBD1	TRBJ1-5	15	CASSETDRGNQPQHF	TGTGCCAGCAGCGAGACGGACAGGGGAAATCAGCCCCAGCATTTT
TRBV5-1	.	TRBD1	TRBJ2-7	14	CASSLAWDSYEQYF	TGCGCCAGCAGCTTGGCATGGGACAGCTACGAGCAGTACTTC
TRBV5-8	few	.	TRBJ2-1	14	CASSLAIGDGEQFF	TGTGCCAGCAGCTTGGCCATAGGGGATGGTGAGCAGTTCTTC